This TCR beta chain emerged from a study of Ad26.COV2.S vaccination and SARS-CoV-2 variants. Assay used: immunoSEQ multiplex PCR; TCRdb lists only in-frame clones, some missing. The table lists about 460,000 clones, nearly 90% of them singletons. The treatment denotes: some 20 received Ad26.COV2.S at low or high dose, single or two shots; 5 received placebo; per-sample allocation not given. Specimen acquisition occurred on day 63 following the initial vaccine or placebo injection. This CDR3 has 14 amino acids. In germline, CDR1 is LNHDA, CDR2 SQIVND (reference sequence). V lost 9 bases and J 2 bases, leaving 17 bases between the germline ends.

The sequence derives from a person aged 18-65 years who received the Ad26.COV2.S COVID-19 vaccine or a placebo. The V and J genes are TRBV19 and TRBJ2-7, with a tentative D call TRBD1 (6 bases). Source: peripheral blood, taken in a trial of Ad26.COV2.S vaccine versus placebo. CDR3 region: CARYRDTAPYEQYF. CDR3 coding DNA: TGTGCCAGATACCGGGACACGGCACCCTACGAGCAGTACTTC. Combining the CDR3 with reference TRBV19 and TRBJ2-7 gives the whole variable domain DGGITQSPKYLFRKEGQNVTLSCEQNLNHDAMYWYRQDPGQGLRLIYYSQIVNDFQKGDIAEGYSVSREKKESFPLTVTSAQKNPTAFYLCARYRDTAPYEQYFGPGTRLTVT.